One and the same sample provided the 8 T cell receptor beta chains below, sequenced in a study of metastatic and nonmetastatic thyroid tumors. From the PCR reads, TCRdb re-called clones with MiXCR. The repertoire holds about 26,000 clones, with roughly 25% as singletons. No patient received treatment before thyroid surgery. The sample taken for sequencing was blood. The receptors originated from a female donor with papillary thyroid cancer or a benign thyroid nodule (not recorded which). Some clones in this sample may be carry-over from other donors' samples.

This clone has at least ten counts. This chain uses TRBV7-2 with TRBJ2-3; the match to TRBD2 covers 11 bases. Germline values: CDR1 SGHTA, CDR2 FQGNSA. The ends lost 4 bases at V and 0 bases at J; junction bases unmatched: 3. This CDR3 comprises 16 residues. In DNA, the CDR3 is TGTGCCAGCAGCTCTATAGCGGGAGGGAGCACAGATACGCAGTATTTT. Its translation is CASSSIAGGSTDTQYF.

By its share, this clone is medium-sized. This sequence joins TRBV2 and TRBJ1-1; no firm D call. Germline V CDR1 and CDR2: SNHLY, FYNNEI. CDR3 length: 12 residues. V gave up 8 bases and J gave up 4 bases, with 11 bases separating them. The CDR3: CASGLEATEAFF. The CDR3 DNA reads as TGTGCCAGCGGGCTAGAGGCCACTGAAGCTTTCTTT.

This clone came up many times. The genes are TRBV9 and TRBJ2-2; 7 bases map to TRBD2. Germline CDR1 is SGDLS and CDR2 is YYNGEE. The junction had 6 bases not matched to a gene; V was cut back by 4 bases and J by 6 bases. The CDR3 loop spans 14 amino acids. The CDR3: CASSLTSQSGELFF. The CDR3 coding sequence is TGTGCCAGCAGCCTGACTAGCCAATCCGGGGAGCTGTTTTTT.

CDR3 amino acids: CASSPMGASYGYTF. In nucleotides, the CDR3 is TGTGCCAGCAGCCCGATGGGGGCCAGCTATGGCTACACCTTC. V and J are TRBV4-2 and TRBJ1-2; a weak D match, TRBD1 (6 bases). This CDR3 contains 14 residues. V dropped 4 bases and J dropped 4 bases, with 13 bases sitting between them. CDR1 LGHNA and CDR2 YNFKEQ come from the germline V gene.

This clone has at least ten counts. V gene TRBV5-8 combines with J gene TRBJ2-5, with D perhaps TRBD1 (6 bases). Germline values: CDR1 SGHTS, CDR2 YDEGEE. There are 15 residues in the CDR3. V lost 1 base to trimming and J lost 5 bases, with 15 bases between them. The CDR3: CASSLFQGMGETQYF. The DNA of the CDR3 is TGTGCCAGCAGCTTGTTCCAGGGGATGGGGGAGACCCAGTACTTC.

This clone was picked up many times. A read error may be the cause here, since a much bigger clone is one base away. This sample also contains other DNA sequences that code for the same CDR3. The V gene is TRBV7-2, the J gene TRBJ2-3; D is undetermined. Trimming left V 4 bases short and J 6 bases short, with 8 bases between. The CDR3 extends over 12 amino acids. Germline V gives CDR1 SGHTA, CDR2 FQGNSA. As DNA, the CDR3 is TGTGCCAGCAGCTCGGCTGCCGATACGCAGTATTTT. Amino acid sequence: CASSSAADTQYF.

In DNA, the CDR3 is TGTGCCAGCAGCTTAACTTCCTACGAGCAGTACTTC. This gives the protein CASSLTSYEQYF. The chain joins TRBV7-2 to TRBJ2-7; D unclear. CDR1 and CDR2 from the germline V gene are SGHTA and FQGNSA. This CDR3 has 12 amino acids. Between the trimmed V and J ends, which lost 2 bases and 1 base, there was a span of 3 bases.

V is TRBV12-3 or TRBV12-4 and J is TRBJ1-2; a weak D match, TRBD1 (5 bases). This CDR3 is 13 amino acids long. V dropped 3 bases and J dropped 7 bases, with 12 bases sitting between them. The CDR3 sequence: CASSLRGAVGYTF. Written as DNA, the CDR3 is TGTGCCAGCAGTTTGAGAGGGGCGGTTGGCTACACCTTC.